This TCR beta chain was retrieved from a study of T-cell reconstitution after alpha-beta-depleted transplantation in children. This sample's TCRbeta library carried unique molecular identifier barcodes. In TCRdb, the PCR reads were re-called with MiXCR into one record per CDR3 protein. This table holds 200,000 to 300,000 distinct CDR3 sequences, around 12% found once. V was pared by 2 bases and J by 8 bases, with 12 bases between. CDR3 length equals 13 residues. This clonotype occurred many times. Sequenced here: PBMCs from the stem cell graft donor, sampled from the stem cell graft. This clonotype was obtained from a human donor who donated a stem cell graft to a child with acute lymphoblastic leukemia. This rearrangement joins TRBV12-3 or TRBV12-4 to TRBJ1-2; TRBD1 might be the D (5 bases). This CDR3 reads CASSLKAGLGYTF. CDR3 DNA: TGTGCCAGCAGTTTAAAGGCAGGGTTGGGCTACACCTTC.